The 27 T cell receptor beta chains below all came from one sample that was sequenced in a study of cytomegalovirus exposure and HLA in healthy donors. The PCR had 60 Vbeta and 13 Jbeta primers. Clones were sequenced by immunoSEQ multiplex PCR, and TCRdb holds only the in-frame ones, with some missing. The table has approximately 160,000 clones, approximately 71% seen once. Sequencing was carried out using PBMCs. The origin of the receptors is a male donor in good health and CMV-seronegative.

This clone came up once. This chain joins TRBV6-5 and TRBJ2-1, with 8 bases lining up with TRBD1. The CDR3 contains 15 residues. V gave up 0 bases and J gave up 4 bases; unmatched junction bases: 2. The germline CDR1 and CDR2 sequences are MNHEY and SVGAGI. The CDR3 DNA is TGTGCCAGCAGTTACTCGGGACAGGCGTACAATGAGCAGTTCTTC. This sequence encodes CASSYSGQAYNEQFF.

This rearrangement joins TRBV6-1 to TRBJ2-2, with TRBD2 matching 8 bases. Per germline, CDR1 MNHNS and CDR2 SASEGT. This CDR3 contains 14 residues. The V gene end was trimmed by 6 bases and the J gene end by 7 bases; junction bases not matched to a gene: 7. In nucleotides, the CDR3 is TGTGCCAGCAGGGGACTAGTGAGCGGCGGGGAGCTGTTTTTT. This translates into CASRGLVSGGELFF.

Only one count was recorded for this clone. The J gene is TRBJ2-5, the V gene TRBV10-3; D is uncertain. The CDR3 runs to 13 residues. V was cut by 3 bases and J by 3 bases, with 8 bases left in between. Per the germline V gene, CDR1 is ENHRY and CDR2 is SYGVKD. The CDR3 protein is CAISEYQKETQYF. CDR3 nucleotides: TGTGCCATCAGTGAATACCAGAAAGAGACCCAGTACTTC.

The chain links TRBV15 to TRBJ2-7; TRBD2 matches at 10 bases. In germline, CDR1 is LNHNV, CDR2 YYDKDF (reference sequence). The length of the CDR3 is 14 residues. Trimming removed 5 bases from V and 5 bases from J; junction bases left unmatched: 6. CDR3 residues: CATSRGTSADEQYF. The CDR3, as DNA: TGTGCCACCAGCCGAGGGACTAGCGCCGACGAGCAGTACTTC.

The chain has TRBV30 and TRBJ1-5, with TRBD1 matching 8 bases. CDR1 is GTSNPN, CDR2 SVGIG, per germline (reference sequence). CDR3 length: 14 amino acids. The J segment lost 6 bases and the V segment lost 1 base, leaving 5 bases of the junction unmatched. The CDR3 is CAWSGQGAIQPQHF. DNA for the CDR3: TGTGCCTGGAGTGGGCAGGGGGCGATTCAGCCCCAGCATTTT.

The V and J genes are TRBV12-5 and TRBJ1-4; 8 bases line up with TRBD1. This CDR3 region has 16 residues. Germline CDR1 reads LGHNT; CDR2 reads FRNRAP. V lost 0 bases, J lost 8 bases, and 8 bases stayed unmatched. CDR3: CASGLVLSTGEEKLFF. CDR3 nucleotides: TGTGCTAGTGGTTTGGTACTTTCGACAGGGGAAGAAAAACTGTTTTTT.

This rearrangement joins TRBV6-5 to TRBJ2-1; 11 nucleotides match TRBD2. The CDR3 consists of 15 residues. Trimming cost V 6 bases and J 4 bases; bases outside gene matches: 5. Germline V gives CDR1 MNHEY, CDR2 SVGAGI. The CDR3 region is CASRARTSGYNEQFF. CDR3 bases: TGTGCCAGCAGGGCCCGGACTAGCGGGTACAATGAGCAGTTCTTC.

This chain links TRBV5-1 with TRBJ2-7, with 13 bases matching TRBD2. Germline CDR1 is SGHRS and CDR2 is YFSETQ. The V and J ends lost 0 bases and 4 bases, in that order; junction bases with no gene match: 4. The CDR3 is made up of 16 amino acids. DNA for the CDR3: TGCGCCAGCAGCTTGGGACTAGCGGGGGGCTTGTACGAGCAGTACTTC. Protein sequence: CASSLGLAGGLYEQYF.

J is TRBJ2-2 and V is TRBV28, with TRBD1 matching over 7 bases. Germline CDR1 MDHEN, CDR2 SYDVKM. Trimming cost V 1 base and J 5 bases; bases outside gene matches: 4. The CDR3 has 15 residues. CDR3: CASSLFSRGTGELFF. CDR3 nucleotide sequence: TGTGCCAGCAGTTTATTCTCCAGGGGGACCGGGGAGCTGTTTTTT.

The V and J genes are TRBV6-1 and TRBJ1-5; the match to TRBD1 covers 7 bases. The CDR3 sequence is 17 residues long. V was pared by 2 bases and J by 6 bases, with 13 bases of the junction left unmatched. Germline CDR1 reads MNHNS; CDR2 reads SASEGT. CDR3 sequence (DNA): TGTGCCAGCAGTGAAAGTGGAAGACAGGGCTATGGTCAGCCCCAGCATTTT. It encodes CASSESGRQGYGQPQHF.

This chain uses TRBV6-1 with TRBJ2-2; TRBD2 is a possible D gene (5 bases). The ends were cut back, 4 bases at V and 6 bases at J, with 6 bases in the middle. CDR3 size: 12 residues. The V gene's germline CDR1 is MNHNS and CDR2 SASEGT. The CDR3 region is CASSGGSGELFF. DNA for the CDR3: TGTGCCAGCAGTGGCGGGTCCGGGGAGCTGTTTTTT.

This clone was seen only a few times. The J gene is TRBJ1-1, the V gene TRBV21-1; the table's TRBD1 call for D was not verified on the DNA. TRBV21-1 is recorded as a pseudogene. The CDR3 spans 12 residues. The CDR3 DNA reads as TGTGCCAGCGTTTCAGGGAACACTGAAGCTTTCTTT. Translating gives CASVSGNTEAFF.

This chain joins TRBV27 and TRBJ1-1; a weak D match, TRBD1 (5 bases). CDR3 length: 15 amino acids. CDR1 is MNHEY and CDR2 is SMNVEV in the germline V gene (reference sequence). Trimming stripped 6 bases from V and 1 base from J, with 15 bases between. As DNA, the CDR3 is TGTGCCAGCAGGGAGGGGATTTGGGGGAACACTGAAGCTTTCTTT. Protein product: CASREGIWGNTEAFF.

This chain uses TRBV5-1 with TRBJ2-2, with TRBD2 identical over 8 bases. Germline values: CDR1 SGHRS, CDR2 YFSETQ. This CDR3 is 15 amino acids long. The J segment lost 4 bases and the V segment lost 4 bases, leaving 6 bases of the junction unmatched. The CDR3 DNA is TGCGCCAGCAGCCCCCTTACTAGCGGCACCGGGGAGCTGTTTTTT. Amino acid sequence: CASSPLTSGTGELFF.

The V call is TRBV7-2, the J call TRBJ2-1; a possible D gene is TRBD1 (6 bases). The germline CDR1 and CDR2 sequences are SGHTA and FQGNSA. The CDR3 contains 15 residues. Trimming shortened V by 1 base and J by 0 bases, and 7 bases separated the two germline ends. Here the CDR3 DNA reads TGTGCCAGCAGCTTAGGGACAGTCTCCTACAATGAGCAGTTCTTC. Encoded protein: CASSLGTVSYNEQFF.

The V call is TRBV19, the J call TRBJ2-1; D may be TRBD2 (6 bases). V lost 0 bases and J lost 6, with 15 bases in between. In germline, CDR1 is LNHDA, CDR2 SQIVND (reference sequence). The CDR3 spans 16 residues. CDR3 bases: TGTGCCAGTAGTATAGATCCACTAGCCGGGGGCAATGAGCAGTTCTTC. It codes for CASSIDPLAGGNEQFF. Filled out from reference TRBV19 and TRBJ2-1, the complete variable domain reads DGGITQSPKYLFRKEGQNVTLSCEQNLNHDAMYWYRQDPGQGLRLIYYSQIVNDFQKGDIAEGYSVSREKKESFPLTVTSAQKNPTAFYLCASSIDPLAGGNEQFFGPGTRLTVL.

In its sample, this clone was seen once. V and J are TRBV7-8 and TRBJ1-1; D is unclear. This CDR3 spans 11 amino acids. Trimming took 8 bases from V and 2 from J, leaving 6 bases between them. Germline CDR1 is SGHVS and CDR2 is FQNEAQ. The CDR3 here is CASGVNTEAFF. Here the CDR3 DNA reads TGTGCCAGCGGAGTTAACACTGAAGCTTTCTTT.

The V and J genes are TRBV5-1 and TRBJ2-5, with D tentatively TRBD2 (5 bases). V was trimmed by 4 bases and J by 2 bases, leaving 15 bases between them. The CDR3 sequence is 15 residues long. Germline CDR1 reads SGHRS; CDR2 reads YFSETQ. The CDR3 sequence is CASSPLYGEQETQYF. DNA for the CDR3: TGCGCCAGCAGCCCGCTTTACGGGGAGCAAGAGACCCAGTACTTC.

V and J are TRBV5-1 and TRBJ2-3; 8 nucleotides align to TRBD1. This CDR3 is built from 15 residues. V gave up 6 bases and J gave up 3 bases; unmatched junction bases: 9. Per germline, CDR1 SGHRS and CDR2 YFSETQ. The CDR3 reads CASTRTGSWTDTQYF. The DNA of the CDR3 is TGCGCCAGCACGAGGACAGGGTCTTGGACAGATACGCAGTATTTT.

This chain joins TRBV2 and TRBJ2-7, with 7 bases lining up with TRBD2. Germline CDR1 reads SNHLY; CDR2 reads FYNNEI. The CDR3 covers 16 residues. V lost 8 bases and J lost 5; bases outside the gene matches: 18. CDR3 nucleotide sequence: TGTGCCAGCTCACCCTCTAGCGGCAGGAGGATCGACGAGCAGTACTTC. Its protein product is CASSPSSGRRIDEQYF. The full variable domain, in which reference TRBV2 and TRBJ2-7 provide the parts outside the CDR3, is EPEVTQTPSHQVTQMGQEVILRCVPISNHLYFYWYRQILGQKVEFLVSFYNNEISEKSEIFDDQFSVERPDGSNFTLKIRSTKLEDSAMYFCASSPSSGRRIDEQYFGPGTRLTVT.

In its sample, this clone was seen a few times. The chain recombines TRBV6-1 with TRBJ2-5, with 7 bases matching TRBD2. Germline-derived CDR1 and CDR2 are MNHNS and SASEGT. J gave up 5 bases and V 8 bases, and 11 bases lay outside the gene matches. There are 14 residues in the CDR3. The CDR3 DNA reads TGTGCCAGCGTGGGGTGGGGGGGGGTTGAGACCCAGTACTTC. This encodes CASVGWGGVETQYF.

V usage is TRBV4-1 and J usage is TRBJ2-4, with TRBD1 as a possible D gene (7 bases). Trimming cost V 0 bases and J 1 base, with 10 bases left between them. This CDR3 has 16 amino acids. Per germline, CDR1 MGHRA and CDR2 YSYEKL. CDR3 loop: CASSQDRGRAKNIQYF. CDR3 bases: TGCGCCAGCAGCCAAGACAGGGGGAGGGCCAAAAACATTCAGTACTTC.

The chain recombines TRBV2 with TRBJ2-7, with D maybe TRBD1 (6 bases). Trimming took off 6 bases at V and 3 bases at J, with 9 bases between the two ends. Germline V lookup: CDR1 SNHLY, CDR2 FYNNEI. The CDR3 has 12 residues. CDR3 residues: CASSRTVYEQYF. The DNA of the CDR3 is TGTGCCAGCAGCAGGACAGTCTACGAGCAGTACTTC.

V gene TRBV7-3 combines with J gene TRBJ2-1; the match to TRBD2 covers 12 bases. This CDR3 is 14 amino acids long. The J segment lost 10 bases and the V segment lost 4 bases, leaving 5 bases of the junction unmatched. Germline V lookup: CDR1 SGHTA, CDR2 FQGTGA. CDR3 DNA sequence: TGTGCCAGCAGCTCCTCCGGGACTAGCGGGGAGCAGTTCTTC. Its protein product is CASSSSGTSGEQFF. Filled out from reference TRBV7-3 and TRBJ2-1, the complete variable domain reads GAGVSQTPSNKVTEKGKYVELRCDPISGHTALYWYRQSLGQGPEFLIYFQGTGAADDSGLPNDRFFAVRPEGSVSTLKIQRTERGDSAVYLCASSSSGTSGEQFFGPGTRLTVL.

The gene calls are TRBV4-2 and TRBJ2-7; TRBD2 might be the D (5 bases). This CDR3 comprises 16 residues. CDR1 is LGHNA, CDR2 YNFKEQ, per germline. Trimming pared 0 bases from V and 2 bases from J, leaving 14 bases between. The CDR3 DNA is TGTGCCAGCAGCCAAGACGTGGCACTAGGAACCTACGAGCAGTACTTC. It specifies CASSQDVALGTYEQYF.

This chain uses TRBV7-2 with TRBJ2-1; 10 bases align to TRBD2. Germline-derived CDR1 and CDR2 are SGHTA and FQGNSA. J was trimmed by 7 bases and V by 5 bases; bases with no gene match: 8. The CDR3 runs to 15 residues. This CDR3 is CASSIRAGGGNEQFF. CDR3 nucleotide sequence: TGTGCCAGCAGCATAAGAGCGGGAGGGGGGAATGAGCAGTTCTTC.

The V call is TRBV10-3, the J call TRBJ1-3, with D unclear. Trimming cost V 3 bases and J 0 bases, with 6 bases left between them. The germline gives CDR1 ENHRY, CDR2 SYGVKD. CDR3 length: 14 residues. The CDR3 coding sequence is TGTGCCATCAGTGATATCAGCTCTGGAAACACCATATATTTT. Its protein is CAISDISSGNTIYF.